This T cell receptor (beta chain) was profiled in a study of blood T cells in healthy people across ages. Study-level results: Naive and antigen-experienced cells were not separated, limiting conclusive comparison.

About 10 milliliters was the volume of peripheral blood drawn from each donor. This clonotype was recorded a few times. Its antigen is as yet unknown. With 4 bases removed from V and 0 bases from J, the gap between germline ends came to 7 bases. The CDR3 is 13 residues long. The germline CDR1 and CDR2 sequences are LNHNV and YYDKDF (reference sequence). Alongside a J-beta primer mix, a sample-barcoded 5' primer served in a second PCR lasting 7 to 11 cycles. TCRdb ran MiXCR on the 5' RACE reads and lists one entry per CDR3 protein. The sample consists of nearly 800,000 distinct CDR3 sequences, around 25% of them appearing once. The same data also went into a second study, on T cells of mothers and their children. This second study says: Samples were obtained from a few healthy Caucasian mothers and their six children. It was through the M1S primer of the second PCR that sample barcodes and 2-4 random nucleotides were added.

Sequences were obtained from blood. The chain is built from TRBV15 and TRBJ2-7, with D uncertain. This clonotype originated in a boy between 5 and 17 years old in good health. The CDR3 spells CATSKRHSYEQYF. CDR3 bases: TGTGCCACCAGCAAACGCCACTCCTACGAGCAGTACTTC.